This TCR beta chain is from a study of shared clonotypes between healthy human individuals. This clone was seen a single time. The V gene lost 5 bases and the J gene lost 4 bases, with 18 bases spanning the gap. This CDR3 has 16 residues. Per the germline V gene, CDR1 is SGHAT and CDR2 is FQNNGV. Per the authors' pipeline: Without quality scores, immunoSEQ junctional reads could not be filtered like full-length reads. Only in-frame clones appear in the TCRdb table, and some are missing; sequencing was by immunoSEQ multiplex PCR. V and J calls and clone size are copied from that table; D and trimming were computed from the DNA. The data show hundreds of thousands of clones, around three quarters seen once.

This sequence joins TRBV11-2 and TRBJ2-1; perhaps TRBD2 as D (6 bases). The receptor comes from a woman aged 40 to 55 in good health. Some clones in this sample may be carry-over from other donors' samples. Sequencing was performed on PBMCs. The CDR3 protein is CASSLSGRGTYNEQFF. Here the CDR3 DNA reads TGTGCCAGCAGCCTTAGCGGTAGGGGTACATACAATGAGCAGTTCTTC.